One sample yielded the 3 T cell receptor beta chains listed below, sequenced in a study of blood T cell repertoires in COVID-19. Method: immunoSEQ multiplex PCR; TCRdb's copy keeps in-frame clones and lacks some. The repertoire holds around 220,000 clones, with 80% to 85% as singletons. Sequencing was done on a sample of PBMCs or T cells enriched from blood (not recorded which). Every receptor here comes from a woman aged 40 to 50 who had recovered from COVID-19.

The chain recombines TRBV19 with TRBJ2-7, with D possibly being TRBD2 (5 bases). Germline V lookup: CDR1 LNHDA, CDR2 SQIVND (reference sequence). Trimming removed 2 bases at V and 0 bases at J, with 11 bases between. The CDR3 length is 15 residues. CDR3 bases: TGTGCCAGTAGTATAATTGCGGGCGTCTCCTACGAGCAGTACTTC. Translated: CASSIIAGVSYEQYF.

The V and J genes are TRBV30 and TRBJ2-3, with D possibly TRBD2 on 6 matching bases. Looked up from germline, CDR1 is GTSNPN and CDR2 is SVGIG (reference sequence). V was shortened by 0 bases and J by 8 bases, with 9 bases between the two germline ends. The CDR3 totals 12 residues. CDR3 amino acids: CAWSVRAGTQYF. CDR3 bases: TGTGCCTGGAGTGTACGAGCGGGTACGCAGTATTTT.

This clone has more than one count but fewer than ten. This chain joins TRBV7-2 and TRBJ1-1; the D gene is possibly TRBD1 (6 bases). Germline V gene sequence: CDR1 SGHTA, CDR2 FQGNSA. The germline V and J ends were trimmed by 2 bases and 0 bases, with 13 bases remaining between them. The CDR3 totals 16 residues. DNA of the CDR3: TGTGCCAGCAGCTTACAGGGGAGTGAGATGAACACTGAAGCTTTCTTT. It translates to CASSLQGSEMNTEAFF.